This is a list of T cell receptor beta chains from one sample in a study of T cell changes during pregnancy in multiple sclerosis. The assay was immunoSEQ multiplex PCR, and TCRdb's table has in-frame clones only and misses some. This sample has 65,000 to 95,000 clones, with about 92% found just once. The material was peripheral blood, obtained after pregnancy. These receptor sequences come from a female donor in good health, enrolled as a control in a pregnancy study. Each CDR3 is given with its conserved first and last residue. The order of the fields is D gene, V gene, clone size, J gene, CDR3 protein, CDR3 DNA. D genes are given only for firm matches. Size tells how often a clone was seen (once, few, many) or the class of an expanded clone, and some rows leave it out.

>NA|TRBV9|NA|TRBJ2-1
CASSPRQTWNEQFF
TGTGCCAGCAGCCCCAGACAGACTTGGAATGAGCAGTTCTTC
>NA|TRBV7-6|few|TRBJ1-5
CASSLAVGNQPQHF
TGTGCCAGCAGCTTAGCTGTCGGCAATCAGCCCCAGCATTTT
>NA|TRBV11-3|once|TRBJ2-3
CASSLGGAGDTQYF
TGTGCCAGCAGCTTAGGCGGAGCCGGAGATACGCAGTATTTT
>TRBD1|TRBV7-6|NA|TRBJ2-5
CASSLGQGKETQYF
TGTGCCAGCAGCCTGGGACAGGGCAAAGAGACCCAGTACTTC
>NA|TRBV7-9|few|TRBJ1-5
CASSLRGNQPQHF
TGTGCCAGCAGCTTGAGGGGGAATCAGCCCCAGCATTTT
>TRBD1|TRBV15|NA|TRBJ1-5
CATSISKGGTGVLNQPQHF
TGTGCCACCAGCATCTCCAAAGGCGGGACAGGGGTCCTTAATCAGCCCCAGCATTTT
>NA|TRBV4-1|NA|TRBJ2-1
CASSQFLFGNNEQFF
TGCGCCAGCAGCCAGTTCCTCTTCGGGAACAATGAGCAGTTCTTC
>NA|TRBV20-1|NA|TRBJ1-1
CSANEFEAFF
TGCAGTGCTAACGAGTTTGAAGCTTTCTTT
>NA|TRBV13|NA|TRBJ2-2
CASARLASGELFF
TGTGCCAGCGCACGCCTCGCGTCCGGGGAGCTGTTTTTT
>TRBD1|TRBV7-9|NA|TRBJ1-6
CASKDHRGINSPLHF
TGTGCCAGCAAGGACCACAGGGGAATTAATTCACCCCTCCACTTT
>NA|TRBV14|NA|TRBJ2-1
CASSPLGRYNEQFF
TGTGCCAGCAGCCCCCTGGGCAGGTACAATGAGCAGTTCTTC
>TRBD2|TRBV2|NA|TRBJ2-3
CASSGLAGWGTDTQYF
TGTGCCAGCAGTGGTTTAGCGGGATGGGGCACAGATACGCAGTATTTT
>NA|TRBV2|NA|TRBJ2-5
CAILVEGGLETQYF
TGTGCCATCCTAGTGGAGGGGGGGCTGGAGACCCAGTACTTC
>TRBD1|TRBV7-9|NA|TRBJ2-7
CASSLGQGREQYF
TGTGCCAGCAGCCTCGGACAGGGCCGCGAGCAGTACTTC
>NA|TRBV5-1|NA|TRBJ2-2
CASRDRNTGELFF
TGCGCCAGCAGGGACAGGAACACCGGGGAGCTGTTTTTT
>NA|TRBV28|NA|TRBJ2-3
CASSLPSTDTQYF
TGTGCCAGCAGTCTACCGAGCACAGATACGCAGTATTTT
>TRBD2|TRBV7-9|NA|TRBJ2-5
CASTRLWEGKETQYF
TGTGCCAGCACCCGATTGTGGGAGGGAAAAGAGACCCAGTACTTC
>TRBD1|TRBV6-1|NA|TRBJ1-2
CASSEAGTGAIYGYTF
TGTGCCAGCAGTGAAGCCGGGACAGGGGCTATCTATGGCTACACCTTC
>TRBD2|TRBV7-2|few|TRBJ2-7
CASSLGISGSYEQYF
TGTGCCAGCAGCTTAGGTATTAGCGGGAGCTACGAGCAGTACTTC
>NA|TRBV2|NA|TRBJ1-1
CASSGAGSSTEAFF
TGTGCCAGCAGTGGGGCAGGGTCTAGCACTGAAGCTTTCTTT
>NA|TRBV4-2|many|TRBJ2-6
CASSQDQGGANVLTF
TGTGCCAGCAGCCAAGATCAGGGTGGGGCCAACGTCCTGACTTTC
>NA|TRBV5-1|NA|TRBJ1-4
CASSPGDNEKLFF
TGCGCCAGCTCCCCGGGGGATAATGAAAAACTGTTTTTT
>NA|TRBV28|NA|TRBJ2-1
CASSLASYNEQFF
TGTGCCAGCAGTTTAGCGTCGTACAATGAGCAGTTCTTC
>TRBD2|TRBV5-1|NA|TRBJ2-3
CASSLGLAGARTDTQYF
TGCGCCAGCAGCTTGGGTCTAGCGGGGGCCCGCACAGATACGCAGTATTTT
>NA|TRBV19|NA|TRBJ2-1
CASSIPRGNEQFF
TGTGCCAGTAGTATACCTCGGGGGAATGAGCAGTTCTTC
>NA|TRBV28|NA|TRBJ2-3
CASSSWDNTDTQYF
TGTGCCAGCAGTTCGTGGGACAACACAGATACGCAGTATTTT
>TRBD2|TRBV7-9|NA|TRBJ2-7
CASSLVSLAGLYEQYF
TGTGCCAGCAGCTTAGTGTCTCTAGCGGGACTCTACGAGCAGTACTTC
>NA|TRBV21-1|NA|TRBJ1-5
CASSDNLDTLGANQPQHF
TGTGCCAGCAGCGACAATTTGGACACCCTAGGGGCCAATCAGCCCCAGCATTTT
>TRBD2|TRBV7-3|NA|TRBJ2-5
CASSPGTSEGQYF
TGTGCCAGCAGCCCCGGGACTAGCGAGGGCCAGTACTTC